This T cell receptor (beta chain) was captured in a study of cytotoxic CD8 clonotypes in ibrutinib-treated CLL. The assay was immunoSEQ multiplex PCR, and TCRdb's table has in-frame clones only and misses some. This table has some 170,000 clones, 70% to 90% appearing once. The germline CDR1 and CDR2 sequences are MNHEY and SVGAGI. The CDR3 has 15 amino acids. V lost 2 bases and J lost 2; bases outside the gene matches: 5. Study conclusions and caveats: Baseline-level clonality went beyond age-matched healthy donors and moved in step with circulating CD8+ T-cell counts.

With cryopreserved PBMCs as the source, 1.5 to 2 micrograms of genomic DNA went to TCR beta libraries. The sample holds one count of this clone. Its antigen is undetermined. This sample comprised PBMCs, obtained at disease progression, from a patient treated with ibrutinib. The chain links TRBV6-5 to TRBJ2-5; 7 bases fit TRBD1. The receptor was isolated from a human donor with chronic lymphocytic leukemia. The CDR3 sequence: CASSYGTVRQETQYF. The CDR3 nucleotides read TGTGCCAGCAGTTACGGGACAGTCAGACAAGAGACCCAGTACTTC.